This record covers a single T cell receptor (beta chain). These data come from a study of blood T cells in healthy people across ages. Next came a second PCR, run for about 6 to 12 cycles, which used a sample-barcoded 5' primer along with a J-beta primer mix. MiXCR, applied by TCRdb to the 5' RACE reads, yields one record per CDR3 protein. Altogether roughly 640,000 distinct CDR3 sequences are present, about 30% being singletons, with the ten largest covering less than 20%. CDR3 size: 15 residues. In germline, CDR1 is LGHNA, CDR2 YSLEER. V was cut by 4 bases and J by 6 bases, with 16 bases left in between.

The chain employs TRBV4-3 and TRBJ1-5, with D unclear. The sample was blood. The receptor was isolated from a woman of 80 years or more in good health. In nucleotides, the CDR3 is TGCGCCAGCAGCCTCTTCAGAGGGTCGGGTCAGCCCCAGCATTTT. It codes for CASSLFRGSGQPQHF.